This T cell receptor (beta chain) is from a study of OX40 agonist ivuxolimab in advanced cancers. Study at large: Under the entry rules, prior anti-PD-1, anti-PD-L1 or anti-CTLA-4 therapy was allowed, and roughly 43% had some.

Sampling of blood occurred at baseline, cycle 4 day 1, and cycle 7 day 1. Comment on this clone: Its specificity is not known.

Study-wide results and caveats: There was clonal expansion of CD4+ and CD8+ blood T cells by week 6 at 0.1 to 3.0 mg/kg. CD8+ T cells showed, on average, more clonal expansion than CD4+ cells.

TCRdb's table, derived via immunoSEQ multiplex PCR, lists solely in-frame clones and lacks some. The repertoire holds more than 25,000 clones, with 85% as singletons. V lost 5 bases and J 6 bases, leaving 4 bases between the germline ends. In germline, CDR1 is SGHAT, CDR2 FQNNGV. The CDR3 contains 11 residues. The chain links TRBV11-2 to TRBJ2-2; D call uncertain. This sample comprised CD4+ or CD8+ T cells sorted from blood, obtained in a trial of the OX40 agonist ivuxolimab. The receptor was isolated from an adult with an advanced solid tumor such as melanoma, head and neck, liver or kidney cancer. CDR3: CASSRPGELFF. CDR3 DNA sequence: TGTGCCAGCAGCCGTCCCGGGGAGCTGTTTTTT.